Below are 3 T cell receptor beta chains sequenced from a single sample in a study of identical twins. TCRdb re-called the 5' RACE reads with MiXCR, one entry per CDR3 protein. Seen here are 1.5 million to 2 million distinct CDR3 sequences, about 31% observed once, and the top ten hold about 0.3%. Sequencing used cord blood. Receptor source: a newborn girl in good health.

This clonotype was seen a single time. The V gene is TRBV27, the J gene TRBJ2-4; D possibly corresponds to TRBD1 (5 bases). The end of the DNA is better explained by TRBJ2-7, so the J call may be wrong. This CDR3 is 15 amino acids long. Germline CDR1 reads MNHEY; CDR2 reads SMNVEV (reference sequence). The chain's CDR3 is CASSKQEPNTYEQYF. The CDR3 DNA reads as TGTGCCAGCAGTAAACAGGAACCCAATACCTACGAGCAGTACTTC.

This clonotype occurred a few times. The rearrangement uses TRBV3-1 and TRBJ2-3; TRBD1 is a possible D gene (6 bases). The CDR3 is made up of 16 amino acids. Germline V gene data show CDR1 as LGHDT and CDR2 as YNNKEL (reference sequence). Trimming took off 2 bases at V and 4 bases at J, with 16 bases between the two ends. The CDR3 DNA reads as TGTGCCAGCAGCCAATTCGGGACAAAGCAGGCAGATACGCAGTATTTT. This gives the protein CASSQFGTKQADTQYF.

The chain couples TRBV7-2 to TRBJ2-3, with 10 bases identical to TRBD2. This CDR3 is 16 amino acids long. V shed 5 bases, J shed 7 bases, and the junction held 12 bases outside the gene matches. From germline, CDR1 is SGHTA and CDR2 FQGNSA. The CDR3 DNA reads TGTGCCAGCAGCACAAGTAGCGGGGGGCCGCTTTATACGCAGTATTTT. Its protein is CASSTSSGGPLYTQYF.